This TCR beta chain is drawn from a study of T cell responses to AZD1222 COVID-19 vaccine. V lost 0 bases and J 0 bases, leaving 5 bases between the germline ends. The CDR3 length is 13 residues. Germline lookup yields CDR1 GTSNPN and CDR2 SVGIG (reference sequence). TCRdb's copy holds only in-frame clones and misses some; the assay was immunoSEQ multiplex PCR. The table shows 75,000 to 85,000 clones, with 90% occurring only once. This receptor was obtained from an adult in good health. The V and J genes are TRBV30 and TRBJ1-1; D remains unclear. This specimen consisted of peripheral blood, obtained on day 0 of AZD1222 vaccination. In DNA form, the CDR3 reads TGTGCCTGGAGTGTTCACATGAACACTGAAGCTTTCTTT. Protein sequence: CAWSVHMNTEAFF.